This TCR beta chain was recovered during a study of beta chain features in type 1 diabetes. Purity of each sorted population was above 98%. The V and J ends lost 1 base and 7 bases respectively, with 9 bases between them. The V gene's germline CDR1 is SGHNT and CDR2 YYREEE (reference sequence). The CDR3 loop spans 13 amino acids. As every portion of the isolated RNA was reverse transcribed, the sequencing read expressed TCRB transcripts. Naive, central memory and regulatory T cell samples averaged around 3.5 million immunoSEQ reads each. Clones were read by immunoSEQ multiplex PCR, and TCRdb kept only the in-frame ones, dropping some. Among 300,000 to 400,000 clones, around 12% were seen once, and the ten largest hold more than 0.015%.

The receptor's source is a man between 18 and 35 years old in good health. The sample was naive CD4+ T cells from blood. This chain joins TRBV5-4 and TRBJ2-1; D is unresolved. CDR3 bases: TGTGCCAGCAGCTTGAGTGGCGGTAATGAGCAGTTCTTC. Residues: CASSLSGGNEQFF. Full variable domain (outside the CDR3, taken from reference TRBV5-4 and TRBJ2-1): ETGVTQSPTHLIKTRGQQVTLRCSSQSGHNTVSWYQQALGQGPQFIFQYYREEENGRGNFPPRFSGLQFPNYSSELNVNALELDDSALYLCASSLSGGNEQFFGPGTRLTVL.